This TCR beta chain comes out of a study of T cell repertoires in cytomegalovirus infection. Trimming cost V 4 bases and J 2 bases, with 14 bases left between them. The germline V gene has CDR1 ENHRY and CDR2 SYGVKD. CDR3 size: 15 residues. Each CDR3 protein is one row after TCRdb ran MiXCR on the reads. The sample records 200,000 to 300,000 distinct CDR3 sequences, about 12% being singletons. This clonotype was counted ten times or more. This sequence was found in a human donor in good health (CMV status not recorded). Some clones in this sample may be carry-over from other donors' samples. Input material: PBMCs. The V and J genes are TRBV10-3 and TRBJ2-5; tentatively, D is TRBD1 or TRBD2 (5 bases each). The CDR3 bases are TGTGCCATCAGTGGCCCGGGGCAGGGACAAGAGACCCAGTACTTC. It specifies CAISGPGQGQETQYF.